These T cell receptor beta chains were read from a single sample in a study of shared clonotypes between healthy human individuals. The protocol was immunoSEQ multiplex PCR, while the TCRdb copy is restricted to in-frame clones and leaves out a portion. Counted here are about 2.3 million clones, 93% occurring once; the ten biggest clones make up 0.39%. What was sequenced was naive CD4+ T cells from PBMCs. These receptors came from a man between 18 and 29 years old in good health. Some clones in this sample may be carry-over from other donors' samples. Both conserved end residues are part of each CDR3. The D gene is left open where the match is weak. Some rows mark clone size as missing; the rest say once, few, many or name a class of expanded clone.

size: .; J: TRBJ1-5; D: .; V: TRBV6-5; CDR3: CASSYGRNQPQHF; DNA: TGTGCCAGCAGTTACGGGAGAAATCAGCCCCAGCATTTT
size: .; J: TRBJ1-4; D: TRBD1; V: TRBV19; CDR3: CASSMVTGGREKLFF; DNA: TGTGCCAGTAGTATGGTGACAGGGGGCCGTGAAAAACTGTTTTTT
size: .; J: TRBJ1-2; D: TRBD1; V: TRBV28; CDR3: CASSRFEGAVGYTF; DNA: TGTGCCAGCAGCCGATTTGAGGGGGCTGTTGGCTACACCTTC
size: .; J: TRBJ1-2; D: TRBD1; V: TRBV2; CDR3: CASREGQGSHGYTF; DNA: TGTGCCAGCAGGGAGGGACAGGGGTCGCATGGCTACACCTTC
size: .; J: TRBJ2-7; D: .; V: TRBV11-2; CDR3: CASTVLDTSYEQYF; DNA: TGTGCCAGCACCGTCCTGGACACTTCCTACGAGCAGTACTTC
size: .; J: TRBJ1-3; D: .; V: TRBV19; CDR3: CASSITEGLGTIYF; DNA: TGTGCCAGTAGTATTACGGAGGGCCTCGGCACCATATATTTT
size: .; J: TRBJ2-7; D: TRBD2; V: TRBV19; CDR3: CASRARTSGSEQYF; DNA: TGTGCCAGTAGAGCGAGGACTAGCGGAAGCGAGCAGTACTTC
size: .; J: TRBJ2-7; D: .; V: TRBV11-2; CDR3: CASNPPRTASYEQYF; DNA: TGTGCCAGCAACCCTCCCAGGACGGCCTCCTACGAGCAGTACTTC
size: .; J: TRBJ1-1; D: .; V: TRBV5-1; CDR3: CASSLWGSDTEAFF; DNA: TGCGCCAGCAGCTTGTGGGGTTCCGACACTGAAGCTTTCTTT
size: .; J: TRBJ2-1; D: .; V: TRBV5-4; CDR3: CASSLGISVSLNEQFF; DNA: TGTGCCAGCAGCTTGGGAATTAGCGTGAGTCTGAATGAGCAGTTCTTC
size: once; J: TRBJ2-1; D: .; V: TRBV10-3; CDR3: CAISKEGSPRNNEQFF; DNA: TGTGCCATCAGCAAGGAGGGCTCCCCAAGAAACAATGAGCAGTTCTTC
size: .; J: TRBJ2-7; D: TRBD1; V: TRBV11-2; CDR3: CASSLDGTGSREQYF; DNA: TGTGCCAGCAGCTTAGATGGGACAGGATCAAGGGAGCAGTACTTC
size: .; J: TRBJ2-1; D: .; V: TRBV28; CDR3: CATHEAVSYNEQFF; DNA: TGTGCCACGCACGAGGCGGTTTCCTACAATGAGCAGTTCTTC
size: .; J: TRBJ1-2; D: .; V: TRBV28; CDR3: CASSPGDYGYTF; DNA: TGTGCCAGCAGCCCGGGGGACTATGGCTACACCTTC
size: .; J: TRBJ2-5; D: .; V: TRBV2; CDR3: CASSEELGLTQYF; DNA: TGTGCCAGCAGTGAAGAGTTAGGGCTGACCCAGTACTTC
size: .; J: TRBJ2-7; D: TRBD2; V: TRBV27; CDR3: CASSFKTSVIVYEQYF; DNA: TGTGCCAGCAGTTTTAAGACTAGCGTCATTGTCTACGAGCAGTACTTC
size: few; J: TRBJ2-1; D: TRBD2; V: TRBV7-9; CDR3: CASSTGTTSVEQFF; DNA: TGTGCCAGCAGCACCGGGACTACGAGCGTTGAGCAGTTCTTC
size: .; J: TRBJ2-5; D: TRBD2; V: TRBV14; CDR3: CASSQDRGTSGKETQYF; DNA: TGTGCCAGCAGCCAAGATCGTGGGACTAGCGGGAAGGAGACCCAGTACTTC
size: .; J: TRBJ2-3; D: TRBD2; V: TRBV19; CDR3: CASSSGRAPDTQYF; DNA: TGTGCCAGTAGTAGCGGGAGGGCCCCTGATACGCAGTATTTT
size: .; J: TRBJ1-1; D: TRBD1; V: TRBV2; CDR3: CTSGQGMNTEAFF; DNA: TGTACCAGCGGACAGGGGATGAACACTGAAGCTTTCTTT
size: once; J: TRBJ2-4; D: .; V: TRBV5-1; CDR3: CASSLAAGLAKNIQYF; DNA: TGCGCCAGCAGCTTGGCCGCGGGACTAGCCAAAAACATTCAGTACTTC
size: .; J: TRBJ2-7; D: .; V: TRBV6-5; CDR3: CASSYAGREEQYF; DNA: TGTGCCAGCAGTTACGCGGGGAGAGAAGAGCAGTACTTC
size: .; J: TRBJ1-4; D: .; V: TRBV5-4; CDR3: CASSLGASNEKLFF; DNA: TGTGCCAGCAGCTTGGGAGCCTCTAATGAAAAACTGTTTTTT
size: .; J: TRBJ1-2; D: .; V: TRBV19; CDR3: CASSILGLGGEDYGYTF; DNA: TGTGCCAGTAGTATCCTGGGTTTGGGGGGCGAAGACTATGGCTACACCTTC
size: .; J: TRBJ1-2; D: .; V: TRBV28; CDR3: CASSSSGSAVRFGYTF; DNA: TGTGCCAGCAGTTCAAGCGGCTCGGCAGTGAGGTTTGGCTACACCTTC
size: .; J: TRBJ2-3; D: TRBD1; V: TRBV5-4; CDR3: CASSLYRQGRDTQYF; DNA: TGTGCCAGCAGCTTGTACCGACAGGGGAGAGATACGCAGTATTTT
size: .; J: TRBJ1-3; D: .; V: TRBV2; CDR3: CASSEAPSGNTIYF; DNA: TGTGCCAGCAGTGAAGCGCCCTCTGGAAACACCATATATTTT
size: .; J: TRBJ2-1; D: TRBD2; V: TRBV28; CDR3: CASSTLAGGYNEQFF; DNA: TGTGCCAGCAGTACATTGGCGGGAGGTTACAATGAGCAGTTCTTC
size: .; J: TRBJ2-7; D: .; V: TRBV7-2; CDR3: CASSLEGGGYEQYF; DNA: TGTGCCAGCAGCTTAGAAGGCGGTGGGTACGAGCAGTACTTC
size: .; J: TRBJ2-3; D: TRBD1; V: TRBV10-3; CDR3: CAISVTGSTDTQYF; DNA: TGTGCCATCAGTGTGACAGGGAGTACAGATACGCAGTATTTT
size: once; J: TRBJ1-1; D: .; V: TRBV15; CDR3: CATSRDPGAGTEAFF; DNA: TGTGCCACCAGCAGAGATCCCGGTGCGGGCACTGAAGCTTTCTTT
size: .; J: TRBJ2-7; D: TRBD2; V: TRBV9; CDR3: CASSVATATSGKNYEQYF; DNA: TGTGCCAGCAGCGTAGCTACGGCGACTAGCGGCAAGAACTACGAGCAGTACTTC
size: .; J: TRBJ2-7; D: TRBD1; V: TRBV15; CDR3: CATSRGNRGHNSYEQYF; DNA: TGTGCCACCAGCAGGGGGAACAGGGGGCATAACTCCTACGAGCAGTACTTC
size: .; J: TRBJ2-1; D: TRBD2; V: TRBV7-8; CDR3: CASSFRLAAINNEQFF; DNA: TGTGCCAGCAGCTTTAGACTAGCGGCGATTAACAATGAGCAGTTCTTC
size: .; J: TRBJ1-2; D: .; V: TRBV5-8; CDR3: CASSYRDSNYGYTF; DNA: TGTGCCAGCAGCTACAGGGATTCTAACTATGGCTACACCTTC
size: .; J: TRBJ1-2; D: .; V: TRBV18; CDR3: CASSPSQSEGYTF; DNA: TGTGCCAGCTCACCATCTCAATCAGAAGGCTACACCTTC
size: .; J: TRBJ1-5; D: .; V: TRBV6-1; CDR3: CASRETVQPQHF; DNA: TGTGCCAGCAGAGAAACTGTACAGCCCCAGCATTTT
size: .; J: TRBJ2-1; D: TRBD1; V: TRBV5-1; CDR3: CASSSAGTATYNEQFF; DNA: TGCGCCAGCAGCAGCGCCGGGACAGCAACCTACAATGAGCAGTTCTTC
size: .; J: TRBJ2-3; D: .; V: TRBV4-1; CDR3: CASSQVSGRDTQYF; DNA: TGCGCCAGCAGCCAAGTTAGCGGCAGGGATACGCAGTATTTT
size: once; J: TRBJ2-7; D: .; V: TRBV6-1; CDR3: CASSEMRASEQYF; DNA: TGTGCCAGCAGTGAAATGAGGGCCAGCGAGCAGTACTTC
size: .; J: TRBJ1-2; D: .; V: TRBV28; CDR3: CASRERDGYTF; DNA: TGTGCCAGCAGAGAAAGGGATGGCTACACCTTC
size: .; J: TRBJ2-5; D: TRBD1; V: TRBV4-2; CDR3: CASSQDPDREETQYF; DNA: TGTGCCAGCAGCCAAGACCCGGACAGGGAAGAGACCCAGTACTTC
size: .; J: TRBJ1-4; D: .; V: TRBV5-1; CDR3: CASSSGVNMGKLFF; DNA: TGCGCCAGCAGCTCGGGTGTTAATATGGGAAAACTGTTTTTT
size: .; J: TRBJ2-3; D: .; V: TRBV7-3; CDR3: CASSLWVTDTQYF; DNA: TGTGCCAGCAGCTTATGGGTAACAGATACGCAGTATTTT
size: .; J: TRBJ1-4; D: .; V: TRBV19; CDR3: CASSIGQGIEKLFF; DNA: TGTGCCAGTAGTATTGGTCAGGGAATTGAAAAACTGTTTTTT
size: .; J: TRBJ2-7; D: .; V: TRBV10-2; CDR3: CAARSGYEQYF; DNA: TGCGCCGCCAGATCCGGCTACGAGCAGTACTTC
size: .; J: TRBJ2-7; D: TRBD2; V: TRBV6-5; CDR3: CASSRTSGSSYEQYF; DNA: TGTGCCAGCAGTAGGACTAGCGGGAGCTCCTACGAGCAGTACTTC
size: .; J: TRBJ2-3; D: .; V: TRBV29-1; CDR3: CSVGVSASTDTQYF; DNA: TGCAGCGTAGGGGTCTCGGCTAGCACAGATACGCAGTATTTT
size: .; J: TRBJ2-3; D: TRBD1; V: TRBV29-1; CDR3: CSVGGQGARVGDTQYF; DNA: TGCAGCGTCGGGGGTCAGGGGGCGCGAGTTGGAGATACGCAGTATTTT
size: .; J: TRBJ1-2; D: .; V: TRBV28; CDR3: CASSFGQLYGYTF; DNA: TGTGCCAGCAGTTTCGGCCAGCTCTATGGCTACACCTTC
size: .; J: TRBJ1-4; D: .; V: TRBV7-3; CDR3: CASSLYSNEKLFF; DNA: TGTGCCAGCAGCTTATATAGCAATGAAAAACTGTTTTTT
size: .; J: TRBJ2-2; D: .; V: TRBV7-6; CDR3: CASSQFGTSNTGELFF; DNA: TGTGCCAGCAGCCAGTTCGGGACCTCGAACACCGGGGAGCTGTTTTTT
size: .; J: TRBJ2-2; D: .; V: TRBV7-3; CDR3: CASSPSGGADTGELFF; DNA: TGTGCCAGCAGCCCCTCCGGGGGAGCGGACACCGGGGAGCTGTTTTTT